The clone carrying this T cell receptor beta chain was counted a few times. Its antigen is not identified. The record originates from a study of blood T cells in healthy people across ages. With a J-beta primer mix and a sample-barcoded 5' primer, a second PCR ran roughly 6 to 12 cycles. TCRdb re-derived calls from the 5' RACE reads in MiXCR, one entry per CDR3 protein. The table has roughly 1,800,000 distinct CDR3 sequences, roughly 50% seen once; the top ten hold approximately 2.1%. Study conclusions and caveats: Per million T cells, TCR beta diversity dropped about linearly as age rose. There were more naive CD4+ cells and higher diversity in long-lived donors than in aged donors.

The sequenced sample was blood. The receptor comes from a woman aged 40 to 50 in good health.

This chain's CDR3 is CASSQEGGGGTQYF. CDR3 sequence (DNA): TGTGCCAGCAGCCAAGAAGGGGGTGGAGGGACCCAGTACTTC. The V call is TRBV3-1, the J call TRBJ2-5; possible D gene TRBD1, 6 bases. Germline-derived CDR1 and CDR2 are LGHDT and YNNKEL (reference sequence). The CDR3 has 14 amino acids. Trimming took off 0 bases at V and 7 bases at J, with 12 bases between the two ends.